One and the same sample provided the 32 T cell receptor beta chains below, sequenced in a study of T cell responses to AZD1222 COVID-19 vaccine. Produced via immunoSEQ multiplex PCR; TCRdb's table is partial and in-frame only. Of under 150,000 clones listed, roughly 93% are singletons. The specimen comprised peripheral blood, sampled 28 days after the second AZD1222 dose. These TCRs come from an adult who received the AZD1222 COVID-19 vaccine.

The rearrangement uses TRBV6-5 and TRBJ1-6; D may be TRBD1 (6 bases). This CDR3 contains 16 residues. V was shortened by 4 bases and J by 7 bases, with 17 bases between the two germline ends. CDR1 MNHEY and CDR2 SVGAGI come from the germline V gene. Here the CDR3 reads CASSSGRRTENSPLHF. In nucleotides, the CDR3 is TGTGCCAGCAGTTCCGGCCGGAGGACAGAGAATTCACCCCTCCACTTT.

The gene calls are TRBV7-2 and TRBJ1-3; D is possibly TRBD1 (6 bases). This CDR3 comprises 15 residues. V was clipped by 1 base and J by 4 bases, with 11 bases between them. Germline CDR1 reads SGHTA; CDR2 reads FQGNSA. The DNA for the CDR3 is TGTGCCAGCAGCTTAGATGGGGGGCCCGGAAACACCATATATTTT. Its translation is CASSLDGGPGNTIYF.

The chain links TRBV27 to TRBJ1-5, with unresolved D. The CDR3 runs to 15 residues. The V gene lost 3 bases and the J gene lost 4 bases, with 13 bases spanning the gap. The V gene's germline CDR1 is MNHEY and CDR2 SMNVEV (reference sequence). This CDR3 is CASSLSGGRNQPQHF. CDR3 coding DNA: TGTGCCAGCAGTTTGAGCGGTGGCAGAAATCAGCCCCAGCATTTT.

The chain uses TRBV7-2 and TRBJ2-1; either TRBD1 or TRBD2 may supply D (5 bases each). Germline V gene data show CDR1 as SGHTA and CDR2 as FQGNSA. The V and J ends lost 4 bases and 3 bases respectively, with 16 bases between them. There are 16 residues in the CDR3. The CDR3 DNA reads TGTGCCAGCAGCTCCGGAGGACAAGTTTTCTACAATGAGCAGTTCTTC. It translates to CASSSGGQVFYNEQFF.

The chain joins TRBV15 to TRBJ1-4; D gene uncertain. Germline V gene lookup returns CDR1 LNHNV and CDR2 YYDKDF (reference sequence). V lost 5 bases to trimming and J lost 5 bases, with 24 bases between them. The CDR3 extends over 18 amino acids. CDR3 region: CATSVLGLSGRSNEKLFF. Here the CDR3 DNA reads TGTGCCACCAGCGTCTTGGGTCTGTCTGGGAGGTCAAATGAAAAACTGTTTTTT. Together with reference TRBV15 and TRBJ1-4, the CDR3 gives the full variable domain: DAMVIQNPRYQVTQFGKPVTLSCSQTLNHNVMYWYQQKSSQAPKLLFHYYDKDFNNEADTPDNFQSRRPNTSFCFLDIRSPGLGDTAMYLCATSVLGLSGRSNEKLFFGSGTQLSVL.

This rearrangement joins TRBV10-3 to TRBJ2-3, with TRBD2 matching 14 bases. The CDR3 loop spans 17 amino acids. V lost 4 bases and J lost 0; bases outside the gene matches: 3. Germline-derived CDR1 and CDR2 are ENHRY and SYGVKD. The CDR3 DNA sequence: TGTGCCATCAGTGTGACTAGCGGGGGGGAAAGCACAGATACGCAGTATTTT. This translates into CAISVTSGGESTDTQYF.

This rearrangement joins TRBV3-1 (or the pseudogene TRBV3-2) to TRBJ1-2; D may be TRBD1 (5 bases). V lost 4 bases to trimming and J lost 4 bases, with 7 bases between them. Germline CDR1 LGHDT, CDR2 YNNKEL (reference sequence). The CDR3 covers 12 residues. The CDR3 bases are TGTGCCAGCAGCCCCGGGACCTATGGCTACACCTTC. It translates to CASSPGTYGYTF.

This chain connects TRBV7-9 to TRBJ2-1, with 12 bases lining up with TRBD1. The CDR3 has 18 amino acids. The V segment lost 4 bases and the J segment 4 bases; nucleotides outside the gene matches: 11. Germline assignment: CDR1 SEHNR and CDR2 FQNEAQ (reference sequence). The CDR3 nucleotides read TGTGCCAGCAGCTCCCCGGGACAGGGGGCCAATCTTTACAATGAGCAGTTCTTC. Translated: CASSSPGQGANLYNEQFF.

The chain uses TRBV7-2 and TRBJ1-2; D gene ambiguous. Between the trimmed V and J ends, which lost 1 base and 4 bases, there was a span of 10 bases. This CDR3 is 14 amino acids long. Germline lookup yields CDR1 SGHTA and CDR2 FQGNSA. The CDR3 reads CASSLEASFYGYTF. The DNA for the CDR3 is TGTGCCAGCAGCTTAGAGGCGAGCTTCTATGGCTACACCTTC.

The V call is TRBV30, the J call TRBJ1-5, with a possible D match to TRBD1 (5 bases). Germline V gene sequence: CDR1 GTSNPN, CDR2 SVGIG (reference sequence). CDR3 length: 16 amino acids. Between the trimmed V and J ends, which lost 0 bases and 3 bases, there was a span of 15 bases. The CDR3 here is CAWSVGVVRTNQPQHF. The DNA for the CDR3 is TGTGCCTGGAGTGTAGGGGTTGTAAGGACCAATCAGCCCCAGCATTTT.

This chain connects TRBV5-1 to TRBJ1-2, with 9 bases lining up with TRBD1. CDR3 length: 12 residues. V gave up 7 bases and J gave up 6 bases; unmatched junction bases: 4. Germline V gene data show CDR1 as SGHRS and CDR2 as YFSETQ. CDR3 region: CASSGQGDGYTF. The CDR3 DNA reads TGCGCCAGCTCGGGACAGGGAGATGGCTACACCTTC.

This chain uses TRBV12-3 or TRBV12-4 with TRBJ1-6; D is unresolved. This CDR3 region has 13 residues. Trimming pared 6 bases from V and 7 bases from J, leaving 10 bases between. CDR3 in DNA: TGTGCCAGCAGGGACCTTTACAATTCACCCCTCCACTTT. The encoded protein is CASRDLYNSPLHF.

This clone was seen only once. For the CDR3, the DNA is TGTGCCAGTAGTATAGATTACAGGGGTGCAGAGAATGGCTACACCTTC. Protein product: CASSIDYRGAENGYTF. J is TRBJ1-2 and V is TRBV19, with 7 positions matching TRBD1. The CDR3 contains 16 residues. V shed 0 bases, J shed 6 bases, and the junction held 10 bases outside the gene matches. Germline CDR1 and CDR2: LNHDA and SQIVND (reference sequence). Drawing the rest from reference TRBV19 and TRBJ1-2, the complete variable domain is DGGITQSPKYLFRKEGQNVTLSCEQNLNHDAMYWYRQDPGQGLRLIYYSQIVNDFQKGDIAEGYSVSREKKESFPLTVTSAQKNPTAFYLCASSIDYRGAENGYTFGSGTRLTVV.

V and J are TRBV30 and TRBJ1-1; D unclear. Germline values: CDR1 GTSNPN, CDR2 SVGIG (reference sequence). V gave up 0 bases and J gave up 10 bases, with 12 bases separating them. The CDR3 is made up of 12 amino acids. DNA of the CDR3: TGTGCCTGGAGTGTACTTGGTCAACGAGCTTTCTTT. This translates into CAWSVLGQRAFF.

V gene TRBV10-1 combines with J gene TRBJ2-1; D remains ambiguous. Trimming shortened V by 3 bases and J by 6 bases, and 9 bases separated the two germline ends. Germline V gene sequence: CDR1 WNHNN, CDR2 SYGVQD (reference sequence). The CDR3 consists of 13 residues. CDR3 nucleotides: TGCGCCAGCAGTGAAAGAGCTTCCAATGAGCAGTTCTTC. Its translation is CASSERASNEQFF.

This sequence joins TRBV4-2 and TRBJ1-1; D unclear. Trimming removed 4 bases from V and 7 bases from J, with 10 bases in between. The CDR3 loop spans 12 amino acids. Germline values: CDR1 LGHNA, CDR2 YNFKEQ. The CDR3 is CASSPGGREAFF. The CDR3 DNA reads TGTGCCAGCAGCCCGGGTGGTCGTGAAGCTTTCTTT.

The chain employs TRBV5-1 and TRBJ2-3; TRBD2 matches 11 bases. The junction had 5 bases not matched to a gene; V was cut back by 5 bases and J by 0 bases. This CDR3 is built from 16 residues. Germline V gene sequence: CDR1 SGHRS, CDR2 YFSETQ. CDR3 in DNA: TGCGCCAGCAGGCCTCGACTAGCGGGGAGCACAGATACGCAGTATTTT. Protein: CASRPRLAGSTDTQYF.

V gene TRBV21-1 combines with J gene TRBJ2-1. TRBV21-1 is noted as a pseudogene. CDR3 size: 16 residues. CDR3 region: CASSKGPPHFYNEQFF. Written as DNA, the CDR3 is TGTGCCAGCAGCAAGGGTCCTCCCCATTTCTACAATGAGCAGTTCTTC.

This rearrangement joins TRBV9 to TRBJ1-3; D gene uncertain. The CDR3 contains 15 residues. Trimming left V 1 base short and J 3 bases short, with 11 bases between. Germline V gives CDR1 SGDLS, CDR2 YYNGEE. CDR3 in DNA: TGTGCCAGCAGCGTATACACAGACCTTGGAAACACCATATATTTT. It encodes CASSVYTDLGNTIYF. The full variable domain, its missing parts supplied by reference TRBV9 and TRBJ1-3, is DSGVTQTPKHLITATGQRVTLRCSPRSGDLSVYWYQQSLDQGLQFLIQYYNGEERAKGNILERFSAQQFPDLHSELNLSSLELGDSALYFCASSVYTDLGNTIYFGEGSWLTVV.

As DNA, the CDR3 is TGTGCCAGCAGTTTATCGGGCGGGGGGTCATACGAGCAGTACGTC. The encoded protein is CASSLSGGGSYEQYV. This chain connects TRBV27 to TRBJ2-7, with 8 bases fitting TRBD2. Germline values: CDR1 MNHEY, CDR2 SMNVEV (reference sequence). The V and J ends lost 0 bases and 4 bases, in that order; junction bases with no gene match: 5. The CDR3 covers 15 residues.

The rearrangement uses TRBV6-5 and TRBJ1-2, with D maybe TRBD1 (5 bases). V lost 0 bases and J 3 bases, leaving 11 bases between the germline ends. CDR3 length: 15 residues. The germline V gene has CDR1 MNHEY and CDR2 SVGAGI. CDR3 protein: CASSYSGQGYYGYTF. In DNA form, the CDR3 reads TGTGCCAGCAGTTACTCGGGCCAGGGCTACTATGGCTACACCTTC.

J is TRBJ1-2 and V is TRBV3-1 (or the pseudogene TRBV3-2); the D gene is possibly TRBD1 (5 bases). The V end was cut by 1 base, the J end by 0 bases, with 9 bases between. The CDR3 is 15 residues long. CDR1 and CDR2 from the germline V gene are LGHDT and YNNKEL (reference sequence). The DNA for the CDR3 is TGTGCCAGCAGCCAAGGGGGGGTTACTAACTATGGCTACACCTTC. Amino acids: CASSQGGVTNYGYTF.

The chain uses TRBV3-1 (or the pseudogene TRBV3-2) and TRBJ2-1; TRBD2 might be the D (6 bases). The V end lost 4 bases, the J end lost 8 bases, and 18 bases lay between the germline ends. CDR1 and CDR2 from the germline V gene are LGHDT and YNNKEL (reference sequence). This CDR3 has 15 residues. CDR3 protein: CASSLEGLSYDEQFF. CDR3 nucleotides: TGTGCCAGCAGCCTGGAGGGCCTCTCATATGATGAGCAGTTCTTC.

This clone was detected a few times. The chain is built from TRBV19 and TRBJ1-4, with 7 bases identical to TRBD1. This CDR3 is 14 amino acids long. J lost 7 bases, V lost 7 bases, and 9 bases had no gene match. Germline loops: CDR1 LNHDA, CDR2 SQIVND (reference sequence). The CDR3 sequence is CASTNYPGGEKLFF. In DNA form, the CDR3 reads TGTGCCAGTACCAACTATCCAGGGGGTGAAAAACTGTTTTTT.

J is TRBJ1-3 and V is TRBV6-6; D not certain. From germline, CDR1 is MNHNY and CDR2 SVGAGI (reference sequence). This CDR3 is 15 amino acids long. Trimming shortened V by 7 bases and J by 0 bases, and 13 bases separated the two germline ends. DNA of the CDR3: TGTGCCAGCATAGCGTGGATTTCCTCTGGAAACACCATATATTTT. Translating gives CASIAWISSGNTIYF.

The CDR3 here is CASSSPQGVNTEAFF. The DNA of the CDR3 is TGTGCCAGCAGCTCACCGCAGGGGGTGAACACTGAAGCTTTCTTT. This chain uses TRBV5-6 with TRBJ1-1, with 7 bases matching TRBD1. With 3 bases clipped from V and 0 bases from J, the junction kept 5 bases outside the gene matches. CDR1 SGHDT and CDR2 YYEEEE come from the germline V gene. The CDR3 is 15 residues long.

As to this clone: At the DNA level, this CDR3 is encoded by other sequences in the same sample as well. The genes are TRBV10-3 and TRBJ1-1; maybe TRBD1 (5 bases). Germline CDR1 is ENHRY and CDR2 is SYGVKD. V was pared by 0 bases and J by 4 bases, with 6 bases between. The CDR3 is 13 residues long. The CDR3 bases are TGTGCCATCAGTGAGTCCGGGGGCACTGAAGCTTTCTTT. Its translation is CAISESGGTEAFF.

The J gene is TRBJ1-3, the V gene TRBV19, with TRBD1 as a possible D gene (5 bases). Trimming took off 3 bases at V and 0 bases at J, with 12 bases between the two ends. CDR3 length: 16 amino acids. CDR1 LNHDA and CDR2 SQIVND come from the germline V gene (reference sequence). The CDR3 is CASSIGPGSSGNTIYF. The CDR3 region has the DNA TGTGCCAGTAGTATTGGTCCAGGGAGCTCTGGAAACACCATATATTTT.

The chain combines TRBV6-5 with TRBJ2-2; D unclear. The V end lost 7 bases, the J end lost 0 bases, and 9 bases lay between the germline ends. Germline lookup yields CDR1 MNHEY and CDR2 SVGAGI. This CDR3 contains 14 residues. The CDR3 DNA is TGTGCCAGCACTTTCCTCACGAACACCGGGGAGCTGTTTTTT. Translation gives CASTFLTNTGELFF.

This chain links TRBV25-1 with TRBJ2-1; D perhaps matches TRBD1 (6 bases). The CDR3 is 12 residues long. Germline V gives CDR1 MGHDK, CDR2 SYGVNS. V lost 3 bases to trimming and J lost 8 bases, with 8 bases between them. Written as DNA, the CDR3 is TGTGCCAGCAGTGACAGGGGCTATGAGCAGTTCTTC. Translation gives CASSDRGYEQFF. Full variable domain (missing parts from reference TRBV25-1 and TRBJ2-1): EADIYQTPRYLVIGTGKKITLECSQTMGHDKMYWYQQDPGMELHLIHYSYGVNSTEKGDLSSESTVSRIRTEHFPLTLESARPSHTSQYLCASSDRGYEQFFGPGTRLTVL.

The CDR3 nucleotides read TGTGCCAGCAATAACCCACTAGCGGGAGGGGCTAATGAGCAGTTCTTC. Its protein product is CASNNPLAGGANEQFF. The chain has TRBV2 and TRBJ2-1; TRBD2 matches 13 bases. V gave up 7 bases and J gave up 7 bases; unmatched junction bases: 10. There are 16 residues in the CDR3. Germline assignment: CDR1 SNHLY and CDR2 FYNNEI.

V usage is TRBV28 and J usage is TRBJ1-2; 10 nucleotides align to TRBD1. The V gene's germline CDR1 is MDHEN and CDR2 SYDVKM. The CDR3 spans 14 residues. With 6 bases clipped from V and 2 bases from J, the junction kept 3 bases outside the gene matches. The CDR3 loop is CASSMDRGNYGYTF. CDR3 nucleotides: TGTGCCAGCAGCATGGACAGGGGGAACTATGGCTACACCTTC.